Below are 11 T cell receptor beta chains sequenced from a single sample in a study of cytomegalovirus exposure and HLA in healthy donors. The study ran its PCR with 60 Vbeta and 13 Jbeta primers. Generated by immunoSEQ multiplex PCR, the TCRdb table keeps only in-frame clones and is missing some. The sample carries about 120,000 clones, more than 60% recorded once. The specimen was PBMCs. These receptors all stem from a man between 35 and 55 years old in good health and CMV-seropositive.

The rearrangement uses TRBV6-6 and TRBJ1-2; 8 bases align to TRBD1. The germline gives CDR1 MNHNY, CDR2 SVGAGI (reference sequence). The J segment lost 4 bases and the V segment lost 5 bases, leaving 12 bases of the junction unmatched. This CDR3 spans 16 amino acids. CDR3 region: CASSHGQGEGIYGYTF. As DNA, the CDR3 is TGTGCCAGCAGTCATGGACAGGGCGAGGGGATCTATGGCTACACCTTC.

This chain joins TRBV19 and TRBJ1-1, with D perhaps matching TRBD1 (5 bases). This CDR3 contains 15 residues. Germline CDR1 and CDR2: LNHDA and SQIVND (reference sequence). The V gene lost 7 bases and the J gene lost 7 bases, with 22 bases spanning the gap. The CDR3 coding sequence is TGTGCCAGTACCATCCAGGGACTCCCTTACAGTGAAGCTTTCTTT. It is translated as CASTIQGLPYSEAFF.

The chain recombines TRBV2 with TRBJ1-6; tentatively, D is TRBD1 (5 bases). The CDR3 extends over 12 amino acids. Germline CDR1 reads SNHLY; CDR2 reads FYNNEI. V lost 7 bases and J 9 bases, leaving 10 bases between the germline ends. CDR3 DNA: TGTGCCAGCACTCGCGACAGTTCACCCCTCCACTTT. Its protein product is CASTRDSSPLHF.

CDR3 DNA: TGTGCCATTTCGGGGCTCGGGACAGCACAAGAGACCCAGTACTTC. Translation: CAISGLGTAQETQYF. The chain links TRBV28 to TRBJ2-5; 7 bases are a match to TRBD1. The CDR3 has 15 amino acids. With V trimmed by 10 bases and J by 2 bases, 13 bases remained unmatched. CDR1 is MDHEN, CDR2 SYDVKM, per germline.

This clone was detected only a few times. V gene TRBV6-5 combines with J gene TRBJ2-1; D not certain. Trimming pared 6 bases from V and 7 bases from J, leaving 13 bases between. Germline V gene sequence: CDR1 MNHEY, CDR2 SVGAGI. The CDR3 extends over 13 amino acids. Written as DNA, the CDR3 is TGTGCCAGCAGGAGCAGAGGTGGGAATGAGCAGTTCTTC. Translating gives CASRSRGGNEQFF.

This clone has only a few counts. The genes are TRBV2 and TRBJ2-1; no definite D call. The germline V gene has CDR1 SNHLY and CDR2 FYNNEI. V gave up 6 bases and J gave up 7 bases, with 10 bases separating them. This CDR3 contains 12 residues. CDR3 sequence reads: CASSPDINEQFF. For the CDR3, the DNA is TGTGCCAGCAGCCCCGACATTAATGAGCAGTTCTTC. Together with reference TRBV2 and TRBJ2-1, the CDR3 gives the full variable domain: EPEVTQTPSHQVTQMGQEVILRCVPISNHLYFYWYRQILGQKVEFLVSFYNNEISEKSEIFDDQFSVERPDGSNFTLKIRSTKLEDSAMYFCASSPDINEQFFGPGTRLTVL.

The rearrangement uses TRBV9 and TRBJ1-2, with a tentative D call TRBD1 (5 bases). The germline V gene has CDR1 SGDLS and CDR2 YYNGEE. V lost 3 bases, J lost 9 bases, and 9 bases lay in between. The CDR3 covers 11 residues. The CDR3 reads CASSAGVSYTF. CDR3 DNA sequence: TGTGCCAGCAGCGCGGGGGTGAGCTACACCTTC. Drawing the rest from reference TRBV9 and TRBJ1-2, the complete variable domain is DSGVTQTPKHLITATGQRVTLRCSPRSGDLSVYWYQQSLDQGLQFLIQYYNGEERAKGNILERFSAQQFPDLHSELNLSSLELGDSALYFCASSAGVSYTFGSGTRLTVV.

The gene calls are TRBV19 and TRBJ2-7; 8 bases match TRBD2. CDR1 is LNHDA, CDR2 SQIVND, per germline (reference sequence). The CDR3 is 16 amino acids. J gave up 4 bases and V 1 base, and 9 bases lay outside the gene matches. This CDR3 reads CASSIGISGNVYEQYF. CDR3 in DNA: TGTGCCAGTAGTATAGGAATTAGCGGGAACGTATACGAGCAGTACTTC.

CDR3 nucleotide sequence: TGTGCCAGCAGTGAAATGGGGGGGTCAACTAATGAAAAACTGTTTTTT. Its protein product is CASSEMGGSTNEKLFF. The V gene is TRBV6-1, the J gene TRBJ1-4; D might be TRBD1 (5 bases). Germline-derived CDR1 and CDR2 are MNHNS and SASEGT. The CDR3 runs 16 residues. V lost 2 bases and J lost 0, with 10 bases in between.

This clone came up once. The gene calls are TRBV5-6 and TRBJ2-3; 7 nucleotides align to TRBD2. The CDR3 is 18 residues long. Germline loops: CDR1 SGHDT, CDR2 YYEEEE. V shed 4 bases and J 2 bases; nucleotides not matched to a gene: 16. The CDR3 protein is CASSHYAGRAPYTDTQYF. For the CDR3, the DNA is TGTGCCAGCAGCCACTACGCGGGGAGGGCCCCTTACACAGATACGCAGTATTTT.

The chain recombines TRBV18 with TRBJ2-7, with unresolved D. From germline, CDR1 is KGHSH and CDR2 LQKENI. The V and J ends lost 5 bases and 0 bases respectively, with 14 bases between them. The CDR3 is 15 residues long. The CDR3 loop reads CASSSVTGSSYEQYF. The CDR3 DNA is TGTGCCAGCTCATCAGTAACCGGGTCCTCCTACGAGCAGTACTTC.